These 26 T cell receptor beta chains share one sample of origin, sequenced in a study of blood T cell repertoires in COVID-19. Generated by immunoSEQ multiplex PCR, the TCRdb table keeps only in-frame clones and is missing some. The table has tens of thousands of clones, about nine tenths seen once. The sample taken for sequencing was peripheral blood. These receptors came from a human donor with active COVID-19. The donor label of this sample is uncertain.

The chain has TRBV4-2 and TRBJ2-1, with D perhaps TRBD2 (5 bases). The CDR3 has 15 residues. The V gene lost 0 bases and the J gene lost 8 bases, with 14 bases spanning the gap. Germline CDR1 reads LGHNA; CDR2 reads YNFKEQ. The CDR3 spells CASSQDTRTPHEQFF. CDR3 coding DNA: TGTGCCAGCAGCCAAGATACTAGGACCCCTCATGAGCAGTTCTTC.

The chain is built from TRBV5-1 and TRBJ2-3; tentatively, D is TRBD2 (6 bases). Germline values: CDR1 SGHRS, CDR2 YFSETQ. The CDR3 is 16 amino acids. Trimming shortened V by 0 bases and J by 5 bases, and 16 bases separated the two germline ends. CDR3 in amino acids: CASSLDGGKAGDTQYF. The CDR3 DNA reads as TGCGCCAGCAGCTTGGACGGGGGTAAAGCCGGAGATACGCAGTATTTT.

J is TRBJ1-5 and V is TRBV15; no firm D call. V shed 1 base and J shed 2 bases, with 12 bases lying between them. Per the germline V gene, CDR1 is LNHNV and CDR2 is YYDKDF (reference sequence). The CDR3 length is 16 residues. Written as DNA, the CDR3 is TGTGCCACCAGCAGAGGTGAGGGAATAGGCAATCAGCCCCAGCATTTT. Translation gives CATSRGEGIGNQPQHF.

V and J are TRBV2 and TRBJ1-2; D is unclear. The V and J ends lost 1 base and 4 bases respectively, with 13 bases between them. There are 15 residues in the CDR3. In germline, CDR1 is SNHLY, CDR2 FYNNEI. The CDR3 region is CASSEGSVSSYGYTF. The DNA of the CDR3 is TGTGCCAGCAGTGAAGGTTCCGTCAGTTCCTATGGCTACACCTTC.

V is TRBV9 and J is TRBJ2-3; 14 bases align to TRBD2. J gave up 5 bases and V 3 bases, and 5 bases lay outside the gene matches. The CDR3 totals 16 residues. Germline V gene sequence: CDR1 SGDLS, CDR2 YYNGEE. The CDR3 spells CASSAGLAGGGDTQYF. The CDR3 DNA follows: TGTGCCAGCAGCGCCGGACTAGCGGGAGGAGGAGATACGCAGTATTTT.

This chain connects TRBV19 to TRBJ2-5; a weak D match, TRBD1 (6 bases). Trimming removed 4 bases from V and 4 bases from J, with 25 bases in between. Germline V gives CDR1 LNHDA, CDR2 SQIVND (reference sequence). This CDR3 has 18 residues. The CDR3 nucleotides are TGTGCCAGTAGTACGTACCCCAGGGGACCCTCCGGAGGAGAGACCCAGTACTTC. This translates into CASSTYPRGPSGGETQYF.

This chain connects TRBV14 to TRBJ2-7; D is possibly TRBD1 (6 bases). This CDR3 region has 14 residues. V lost 1 base and J 4 bases, leaving 11 bases between the germline ends. The germline gives CDR1 SGHDN, CDR2 FVKESK. The DNA of the CDR3 is TGTGCCAGCAGCCAAGGCAGGGGTCCTTACGAGCAGTACTTC. Translating gives CASSQGRGPYEQYF.

The chain employs TRBV9 and TRBJ1-5, with 7 bases fitting TRBD1. The CDR3 contains 15 residues. V gave up 2 bases and J gave up 2 bases; unmatched junction bases: 4. From germline, CDR1 is SGDLS and CDR2 YYNGEE. CDR3 protein: CASSVDRDGNQPQHF. CDR3 coding DNA: TGTGCCAGCAGCGTCGACAGGGATGGCAATCAGCCCCAGCATTTT.

CDR3 sequence: CASRPVDRGLYGYTF. The CDR3 region has the DNA TGTGCCAGCAGACCGGTGGACAGGGGCCTTTATGGCTACACCTTC. The rearrangement joins TRBV2 to TRBJ1-2; the match to TRBD1 covers 9 bases. The CDR3 is 15 amino acids. Germline CDR1 reads SNHLY; CDR2 reads FYNNEI. After removal of 6 bases from V and 5 bases from J, the junction contained 10 bases not matched to a gene.

In DNA form, the CDR3 reads TGTGCCAGCAGCTTAAGGGAGGAGCGGGGCGGGGAGCTGTTTTTT. It yields the protein CASSLREERGGELFF. This rearrangement joins TRBV7-2 to TRBJ2-2; TRBD2 matches 7 bases. CDR1 and CDR2 from the germline V gene are SGHTA and FQGNSA. This CDR3 is built from 15 residues. V lost 2 bases to trimming and J lost 7 bases; unmatched junction nucleotides: 7.

The chain joins TRBV19 to TRBJ2-3; TRBD2 is a possible D gene (6 bases). The V end was cut by 10 bases, the J end by 0 bases, with 14 bases between. Germline V gives CDR1 LNHDA, CDR2 SQIVND (reference sequence). The CDR3 length is 14 residues. CDR3: CATRTIASTDTQYF. The CDR3 DNA reads as TGTGCCACTCGGACTATAGCTAGCACAGATACGCAGTATTTT.

The chain joins TRBV13 to TRBJ2-1; 9 nucleotides align to TRBD1. Trimming at V came to 3 bases and at J to 0 bases, leaving 3 bases not matched to a gene. Germline-derived CDR1 and CDR2 are PRHDT and FYEKMQ (reference sequence). CDR3 size: 16 residues. The CDR3 nucleotides read TGTGCCAGCAGCTTCCAGACAGGGGGCTCCTACAATGAGCAGTTCTTC. The encoded protein is CASSFQTGGSYNEQFF.

This clone was observed once. The gene calls are TRBV30 and TRBJ2-7, with TRBD2 identical over 7 bases. CDR3 size: 13 residues. J lost 2 bases, V lost 1 base, and 2 bases had no gene match. Germline loops: CDR1 GTSNPN, CDR2 SVGIG (reference sequence). In nucleotides, the CDR3 is TGTGCCTGGAGTGCGCTAGCGGCCTACGAGCAGTACTTC. It codes for CAWSALAAYEQYF.

The V call is TRBV6-2 or TRBV6-3, the J call TRBJ2-1; 8 bases align to TRBD2. The ends lost 6 bases at V and 6 bases at J; junction bases unmatched: 13. Germline V gives CDR1 MNHEY, CDR2 SVGEGT. The CDR3 is 16 amino acids. Written as DNA, the CDR3 is TGTGCCAGCAGCACGATTTACGGGGGGGCGGGCAATGAGCAGTTCTTC. Its translation: CASSTIYGGAGNEQFF.

The chain recombines TRBV4-1 with TRBJ2-7; 13 bases are shared with TRBD2. CDR1 and CDR2 (germline): MGHRA, YSYEKL. V gave up 5 bases and J gave up 5 bases; unmatched junction bases: 18. CDR3 size: 19 residues. The DNA of the CDR3 is TGCGCCAGCAGCTCTTCCGGGACTAGCGGGATAGGGGCTAAGCACGAGCAGTACTTC. Protein product: CASSSSGTSGIGAKHEQYF.

The sample holds a few counts of this clone. This chain joins TRBV29-1 and TRBJ2-7; tentatively, D is TRBD2 (6 bases). This CDR3 spans 13 amino acids. Germline V gene sequence: CDR1 SQVTM, CDR2 ANQGSEA. The V end lost 4 bases, the J end lost 3 bases, and 13 bases lay between the germline ends. The CDR3 DNA sequence: TGCAGCGTTGCTCTTGGAGGGATCTACGAGCAGTACTTC. It translates to CSVALGGIYEQYF.

The gene calls are TRBV18 and TRBJ2-7, with 9 bases lining up with TRBD1. Germline CDR1 and CDR2: KGHSH and LQKENI. V was clipped by 3 bases and J by 3 bases; unmatched bases: 3. CDR3 length equals 14 residues. Written as DNA, the CDR3 is TGTGCCAGCTCACCCCGGACAGGGGACTACGAGCAGTACTTC. This sequence encodes CASSPRTGDYEQYF.

The chain has TRBV25-1 and TRBJ1-6; unclear D gene. There are 13 residues in the CDR3. The germline V and J ends were trimmed by 4 bases and 7 bases, with 8 bases remaining between them. CDR1 is MGHDK, CDR2 SYGVNS, per germline. The CDR3 DNA reads TGTGCCAGCAGTGCGGCGGGGAATTCACCCCTCCACTTT. This gives the protein CASSAAGNSPLHF.

V and J are TRBV5-1 and TRBJ2-3, with unresolved D. This CDR3 is built from 14 residues. V lost 1 base, J lost 0 bases, and 6 bases lay in between. Germline CDR1 reads SGHRS; CDR2 reads YFSETQ. CDR3 region: CASSLSKSTDTQYF. In DNA, the CDR3 is TGCGCCAGCAGCTTGTCCAAAAGCACAGATACGCAGTATTTT.

This rearrangement joins TRBV5-1 to TRBJ2-5; tentative D call: TRBD2 (7 bases). The CDR3 sequence is 13 residues long. Germline V gene lookup returns CDR1 SGHRS and CDR2 YFSETQ. Trimming left V 2 bases short and J 4 bases short, with 9 bases between. CDR3 nucleotides: TGCGCCAGCAGCTTACGGGGGGCAGAGACCCAGTACTTC. Protein: CASSLRGAETQYF.

This chain joins TRBV5-4 and TRBJ2-3, with 7 bases that match TRBD1. V was pared by 4 bases and J by 2 bases, with 7 bases of the junction left unmatched. The length of the CDR3 is 15 residues. CDR1 and CDR2 (germline): SGHNT, YYREEE (reference sequence). The CDR3 DNA reads as TGTGCCAGCAGCCCCCAGACAGGGTACACAGATACGCAGTATTTT. Translation: CASSPQTGYTDTQYF.

The chain joins TRBV9 to TRBJ2-7, with TRBD2 matching over 8 bases. Germline CDR1 reads SGDLS; CDR2 reads YYNGEE. This CDR3 spans 14 amino acids. V was clipped by 1 base and J by 7 bases; unmatched bases: 7. The chain's CDR3 is CASSVHGTSYEQYF. The CDR3 DNA reads TGTGCCAGCAGCGTACATGGGACTAGTTATGAGCAGTACTTC. Using reference TRBV9 and TRBJ2-7 for the parts outside the CDR3, the full variable domain is DSGVTQTPKHLITATGQRVTLRCSPRSGDLSVYWYQQSLDQGLQFLIQYYNGEERAKGNILERFSAQQFPDLHSELNLSSLELGDSALYFCASSVHGTSYEQYFGPGTRLTVT.

Only one count was recorded for this clone. This chain uses TRBV6-6 with TRBJ2-1; 12 bases map to TRBD2. Trimming removed 7 bases from V and 2 bases from J; junction bases left unmatched: 3. CDR1 and CDR2 (germline): MNHNY, SVGAGI (reference sequence). The CDR3 covers 15 residues. CDR3 sequence: CASTRLAGAYNEQFF. The CDR3 DNA follows: TGTGCCAGCACTCGACTAGCGGGGGCCTACAATGAGCAGTTCTTC.

This CDR3 is CASSQSEQGKQSGVTNEKLFF. CDR3 DNA: TGTGCCAGCAGCCAATCGGAGCAAGGGAAACAGTCGGGGGTGACTAATGAAAAACTGTTTTTT. The genes are TRBV21-1 and TRBJ1-4. TRBV21-1 is reported as a pseudogene. The CDR3 extends over 21 amino acids.

Written as DNA, the CDR3 is TGCGCCAGCAGCCAAGAGGGACTAGCGGGGAACACAGATACGCAGTATTTT. This encodes CASSQEGLAGNTDTQYF. V is TRBV4-3 and J is TRBJ2-3; 13 bases map to TRBD2. V shed 0 bases and J 2 bases; nucleotides not matched to a gene: 2. Germline V gene data show CDR1 as LGHNA and CDR2 as YSLEER. This CDR3 has 17 amino acids.

The chain links TRBV27 to TRBJ2-3, with TRBD1 as a possible D gene (6 bases). Trimming pared 8 bases from V and 0 bases from J, leaving 12 bases between. Germline V lookup: CDR1 MNHEY, CDR2 SMNVEV (reference sequence). The CDR3 runs to 14 residues. The CDR3 reads CASAGTHSTDTQYF. CDR3 DNA: TGTGCCAGCGCCGGGACACATAGCACAGATACGCAGTATTTT.